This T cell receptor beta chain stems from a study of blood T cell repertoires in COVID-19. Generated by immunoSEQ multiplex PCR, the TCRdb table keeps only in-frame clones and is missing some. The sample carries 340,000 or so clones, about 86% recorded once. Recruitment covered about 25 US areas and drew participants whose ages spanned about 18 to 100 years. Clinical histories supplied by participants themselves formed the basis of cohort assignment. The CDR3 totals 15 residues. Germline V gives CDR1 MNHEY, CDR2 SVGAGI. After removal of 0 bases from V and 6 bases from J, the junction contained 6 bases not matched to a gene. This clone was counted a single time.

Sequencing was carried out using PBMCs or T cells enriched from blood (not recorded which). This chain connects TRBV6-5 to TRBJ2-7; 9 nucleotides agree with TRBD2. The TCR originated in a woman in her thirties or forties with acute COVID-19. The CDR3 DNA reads TGTGCCAGCAGTTACTCGTGGACTAGCGAGGGCGAGCAGTACTTC. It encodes CASSYSWTSEGEQYF.